The present entry profiles one T cell receptor (beta chain) with its context. This specimen belongs to a study of blood T cell repertoires in COVID-19. Background on the study: T cells, B-cell-depleted T cells, or PBMCs provided the cDNA or gDNA that served as material.

Authors' methods: By means of reference gene primer amplification, nucleated cell counts were estimated. The table came from immunoSEQ multiplex PCR; TCRdb's copy has only in-frame clones and leaves some out. The V and J calls and clone size are taken from that table; D and trimming were inferred from the DNA. This table has some 200,000 clones, 86% appearing once. The CDR3 is made up of 11 amino acids. The V and J ends lost 9 bases and 7 bases respectively, with 12 bases between them. Germline CDR1 is LNHDA and CDR2 is SQIVND (reference sequence). The material sequenced was PBMCs or T cells enriched from blood (not recorded which). The sequence came from a woman aged 35 to 49 with acute COVID-19. V usage is TRBV19 and J usage is TRBJ1-2, with D uncertain. The CDR3 DNA reads as TGTGCCAGCTTCAGTGTACCTGGCTACACCTTC. Residues: CASFSVPGYTF.